The T cell receptor beta chain under discussion was sequenced for a study of a mutant IDH1 vaccine in newly diagnosed glioma (dated by TCRdb to about 2021). With regard to the full study: Eight vaccinations were administered to patients in weeks 1, 3, 5, 7, 11, 15, 19 and 23, corresponding to visits V03 through V10. In the chemotherapy-containing groups, vaccination started alongside temozolomide cycles, whereas in patients who had radiotherapy alone it started 4-6 weeks after radiotherapy. Of the roughly 34 treated patients, about 60% were male and approximately 38% were female, and the mean age was 40.4 years. Before enrollment, patients had received standard therapy of radiotherapy alone, temozolomide alone, or radiochemotherapy with temozolomide; most received the combination. Six visits were used for peripheral blood collection: V03 (baseline), V05, V07, V10, V12 and V13. Longitudinal TCRB deep sequencing was performed for 25 to 30 treated patients wherever samples were available for exploratory analyses.

Here is what the overall study found, with its caveats: Across multiple MHC alleles, vaccine-induced immune responses were seen in around 93% of patients. No apparent relationship was observed between pseudoprogression and alterations in the top peripheral T cell clonotypes detected by TCRB sequencing. The authors noted that analyses of patient blood samples could not be reproduced because of sample limitations. Selection of PBMC samples for TCRB deep sequencing was based on availability.

Interpreted using the paper, the time point label stands for: week 11, during vaccination. Every vaccine dose consisted of 300 ug of a 20-mer mutant IDH1 peptide in Montanide, administered subcutaneously together with topical imiquimod. Donors had newly diagnosed WHO grade 3 or 4 IDH1-mutant astrocytomas with loss of nuclear ATRX. The samples were drawn from NOA16, a multicentre, single-arm, open-label phase I trial in Germany that tested a mutant IDH1 peptide vaccine in humans for the first time. Genomic DNA for TCRB sequencing was extracted from EDTA blood using the DNeasy Blood and Tissue Kit. Comments on this clone: No antigen is known for it. One base away there is no much larger clone; base qualities are not given.

Taken from the germline V gene (reference sequence), the CDR1 and CDR2 loops are SEHNR and FQNEAQ. The trim is 5 bases for V and 2 bases for J, with a gap of 10 bases between the germline ends. The CDR3 spans 13 residues, from the cysteine through the phenylalanine. The read is trimmed to its CDR3 DNA, 39 bases read in frame from base 1. Library preparation was by the immunoSEQ multiplex PCR assay. Following the manufacturer's protocol, the hsTCRB Kit was used to amplify rearranged TCR beta chain sequences. Sequencing of TCRB libraries was carried out on an Illumina MiSeq. The original pipeline was this. The proprietary platform of the kit vendor was used for demultiplexing, trimming and gene mapping. TCRdb holds this immuneACCESS table with in-frame rearrangements only. Some clones are missing; in checked studies, unresolved V genes explain under half, and the rest has no known cause. The V and J calls and clone size were taken over from that table, and D and trimming were inferred from the DNA. This sample comprises about 120,000 clones, roughly 78% of them detected only once. Clones ranked in the top ten supply around 5.5% of the sample.

This chain is built from TRBV7-9 and TRBJ2-7; a weak D assignment points to TRBD1 (6 bases agree). The origin of this receptor is a man aged 40-49 years with glioma. The sample in question was PBMCs, obtained from a glioma patient whose treatment included an IDH1 peptide vaccine. The CDR3 region: CASSIGQPYEQYF. The DNA sequence is as follows: TGTGCCAGCAGCATCGGACAGCCCTACGAGCAGTACTTC.